The rows below give T cell receptor beta chains drawn from one sample of a study of blood T cell repertoires in COVID-19. Measured with immunoSEQ multiplex PCR; TCRdb has only the in-frame clones, and not every one. The sample yields some 49,000 clones, about 90% seen once. The sample consisted of peripheral blood. The source of these receptors is a man over 45 with active COVID-19. CDR3s include the opening cysteine and the closing phenylalanine or tryptophan. A D gene is named only where the DNA matches it firmly. A row's size may be missing; if present it is once, few, many or a size class.

J gene: TRBJ2-3; V gene: TRBV7-2; clone size: NA; D gene: TRBD2; CDR3 DNA: TGTGCCAGCAGCTTGGGGTCTAGCGGGAGGGGCTCCGATACGCAGTATTTT; CDR3 protein: CASSLGSSGRGSDTQYF
J gene: TRBJ2-3; V gene: TRBV7-2; clone size: NA; D gene: TRBD2; CDR3 DNA: TGTGCCAGCAGCTTGAGCGGGGGTAGCACAGATACGCAGTATTTT; CDR3 protein: CASSLSGGSTDTQYF
J gene: TRBJ1-1; V gene: TRBV18; clone size: NA; D gene: TRBD1; CDR3 DNA: TGTGCCAGCTCACCGGCAGGGGGCCTAATGAACACTGAAGCTTTCTTT; CDR3 protein: CASSPAGGLMNTEAFF
J gene: TRBJ1-2; V gene: TRBV3-1/TRBV3-2; clone size: few; D gene: TRBD1; CDR3 DNA: TGTGCCAGCAGCCAAGATGGGGCAGGGGGCAACTATGGCTACACCTTC; CDR3 protein: CASSQDGAGGNYGYTF
J gene: TRBJ2-3; V gene: TRBV4-1; clone size: few; D gene: NA; CDR3 DNA: TGCGCCAGCAGCCTCGGGACAAGCACAGATACGCAGTATTTT; CDR3 protein: CASSLGTSTDTQYF
J gene: TRBJ1-1; V gene: TRBV7-8; clone size: once; D gene: TRBD1; CDR3 DNA: TGTGCCAGCAGCTTGGGGACAGGGGTTGGGAACACTGAAGCTTTCTTT; CDR3 protein: CASSLGTGVGNTEAFF
J gene: TRBJ2-7; V gene: TRBV5-8; clone size: NA; D gene: TRBD2; CDR3 DNA: TGTGCCAGCAGCTGGACTAGCGGGGACCGCTACGAGCAGTACTTC; CDR3 protein: CASSWTSGDRYEQYF
J gene: TRBJ1-6; V gene: TRBV15; clone size: NA; D gene: NA; CDR3 DNA: TGTGCCACCAGCAGAGGTGGTCGTAGTAATTCACCCCTCCACTTT; CDR3 protein: CATSRGGRSNSPLHF
J gene: TRBJ2-2; V gene: TRBV12-5; clone size: NA; D gene: TRBD1; CDR3 DNA: TGTGCTAGTGGTTTAGGACAGGGGGCAAGCGGGGAGCTGTTTTTT; CDR3 protein: CASGLGQGASGELFF
J gene: TRBJ1-1; V gene: TRBV9; clone size: NA; D gene: NA; CDR3 DNA: TGTGCCAGCAGCGTAGGGGCTGGTAACACTGAAGCTTTCTTT; CDR3 protein: CASSVGAGNTEAFF
J gene: TRBJ1-1; V gene: TRBV7-9; clone size: once; D gene: NA; CDR3 DNA: TGTGCCAGCGGCCATCTTGTAGCTTTCTTT; CDR3 protein: CASGHLVAFF
J gene: TRBJ2-5; V gene: TRBV30; clone size: NA; D gene: NA; CDR3 DNA: TGTGCCTGGAGTGTCGGAGCAGAGACCCAGTACTTC; CDR3 protein: CAWSVGAETQYF
J gene: TRBJ1-2; V gene: TRBV10-3; clone size: NA; D gene: NA; CDR3 DNA: TGTGCCATCAGTAAGGAACAATCAGGGGATGGCTACACCTTC; CDR3 protein: CAISKEQSGDGYTF
J gene: TRBJ1-3; V gene: TRBV6-5; clone size: NA; D gene: NA; CDR3 DNA: TGTGCCAGCAGTTACCCCAGGGCTTTCATTGGAAACACCATATATTTT; CDR3 protein: CASSYPRAFIGNTIYF
J gene: TRBJ1-2; V gene: TRBV4-1; clone size: once; D gene: TRBD1; CDR3 DNA: TGCGCCAGCAGCCAAGGGGTAGGGGGCGTCTATGGCTACACCTTC; CDR3 protein: CASSQGVGGVYGYTF
J gene: TRBJ2-2; V gene: TRBV7-2; clone size: NA; D gene: NA; CDR3 DNA: TGTGCCAGCAGCTTAGGGGGGACAACTAACACCGGGGAGCTGTTTTTT; CDR3 protein: CASSLGGTTNTGELFF
J gene: TRBJ2-7; V gene: TRBV7-9; clone size: NA; D gene: TRBD1; CDR3 DNA: TGTGCCAGCAGCCCTAGGCGGGGACAGGGTATCGACGAGCAGTACTTC; CDR3 protein: CASSPRRGQGIDEQYF
J gene: TRBJ2-5; V gene: TRBV7-9; clone size: NA; D gene: NA; CDR3 DNA: TGTGCCAGCAGCTTAGGATACTCGGGGGGCATCCAAGAGACCCAGTACTTC; CDR3 protein: CASSLGYSGGIQETQYF
J gene: TRBJ2-7; V gene: TRBV7-9; clone size: NA; D gene: NA; CDR3 DNA: TGTGCCAGCAGCTATGGACAGACAAATCCCTACGAGCAGTACTTC; CDR3 protein: CASSYGQTNPYEQYF
J gene: TRBJ2-1; V gene: TRBV2; clone size: once; D gene: TRBD1; CDR3 DNA: TGTGCCAGCAGCCGACAGGGGAATGAGCAGTTCTTC; CDR3 protein: CASSRQGNEQFF
J gene: TRBJ1-2; V gene: TRBV7-8; clone size: NA; D gene: NA; CDR3 DNA: TGTGCCAGCAGCTTTAAGGGGGACGGCTACACCTTC; CDR3 protein: CASSFKGDGYTF
J gene: TRBJ1-2; V gene: TRBV7-8; clone size: NA; D gene: NA; CDR3 DNA: TGTGCCAGCAGCTTAGGGACGGTAGGACATCGGTATGGCTACACCTTC; CDR3 protein: CASSLGTVGHRYGYTF
J gene: TRBJ2-1; V gene: TRBV28; clone size: NA; D gene: NA; CDR3 DNA: TGTGCCAGCGGCAATCCTCCCGGAGATACCTACAATGAGCAGTTCTTC; CDR3 protein: CASGNPPGDTYNEQFF
J gene: TRBJ1-1; V gene: TRBV7-9; clone size: NA; D gene: NA; CDR3 DNA: TGTGCCAGCAGCTTAGCAGCCGGGGGCACTGAAGCTTTCTTT; CDR3 protein: CASSLAAGGTEAFF
J gene: TRBJ2-3; V gene: TRBV7-6; clone size: NA; D gene: TRBD2; CDR3 DNA: TGTGCCAGCAGCCCCGGGACTACTCTCACAGATACGCAGTATTTT; CDR3 protein: CASSPGTTLTDTQYF
J gene: TRBJ2-5; V gene: TRBV5-1; clone size: NA; D gene: NA; CDR3 DNA: TGCGCCAGCAGCTTCCGCAGCCAAGAGACCCAGTACTTC; CDR3 protein: CASSFRSQETQYF
J gene: TRBJ2-3; V gene: TRBV6-5; clone size: NA; D gene: TRBD2; CDR3 DNA: TGTGCCAGCGCGCCACTAGCGGGGGAGCGGGCTACGCAGTATTTT; CDR3 protein: CASAPLAGERATQYF